Described below is a single TCR beta chain sequence and its context. What it binds is not known. Time point of the sample: cycle 4 day 1 (C4D1), after 6 weeks of nivolumab. Each patient experienced a relapse that followed autologous stem cell transplantation, and brentuximab vedotin exposure varied. Thawed PBMCs underwent magnetic negative selection to yield purified CD4+ T cells. This entry belongs to a study of PD-1 blockade in classical Hodgkin lymphoma. Study-level results: Baseline diversity resembling that of newly diagnosed patients was seen in complete responders. As was reported, newly diagnosed patients showed lower baseline TCR diversity than healthy donors did.

Data came from immunoSEQ multiplex PCR; TCRdb stores just in-frame clones and leaves some out. The sample includes almost 30,000 clones, 70% to 90% of them seen just once. The CDR3 totals 11 residues. Germline values: CDR1 GTSNPN, CDR2 SVGIG (reference sequence). V lost 1 base and J 5 bases, leaving 5 bases between the germline ends. The sequence was obtained from a human donor with classical Hodgkin lymphoma. Sequencing was performed on CD4+ T cells from blood, taken before the fourth cycle of nivolumab. This sequence joins TRBV30 and TRBJ1-1; D gene unclear. CDR3 protein: CAWSGRTEAFF. The CDR3 DNA reads as TGTGCCTGGAGTGGACGTACTGAAGCTTTCTTT.